Listed below are T cell receptor beta chains from one sample, sequenced in a study of T cell clones after liver transplantation. The assay was immunoSEQ multiplex PCR, and TCRdb's table has in-frame clones only and misses some. The table has about 45,000 clones, about 86% seen once. The source was CD4+ T cells from blood, collected 24 months after liver transplant. The receptors stem from a human patient who received a liver transplant. T cells may partly derive from the graft donor. Both conserved end residues are part of each CDR3. D genes are given only for firm matches. Some rows mark clone size as missing; the rest say once, few, many or name a class of expanded clone.

v_gene: TRBV7-2; d_gene: TRBD2; abundance: once; j_gene: TRBJ2-3; CDR3aa: CASSLEPGLAGYTDTQYF; CDR3nt: TGTGCCAGCAGCTTAGAACCGGGACTAGCGGGATACACAGATACGCAGTATTTT
v_gene: TRBV19; d_gene: -; abundance: once; j_gene: TRBJ1-4; CDR3aa: CATRDEKLFF; CDR3nt: TGTGCCACGAGGGATGAAAAACTGTTTTTT
v_gene: TRBV5-6; d_gene: -; abundance: few; j_gene: TRBJ1-3; CDR3aa: CASSLSGFRLLSGNTIYF; CDR3nt: TGTGCCAGCAGCTTGTCAGGGTTTCGCCTACTTTCTGGAAACACCATATATTTT
v_gene: TRBV29-1; d_gene: -; abundance: -; j_gene: TRBJ2-1; CDR3aa: CSVGNYNEQFF; CDR3nt: TGCAGCGTTGGTAACTACAATGAGCAGTTCTTC
v_gene: TRBV7-2; d_gene: TRBD2; abundance: -; j_gene: TRBJ2-7; CDR3aa: CASSSRTSGGAPEQYF; CDR3nt: TGTGCCAGCAGCTCCAGGACTAGCGGGGGCGCACCCGAGCAGTACTTC
v_gene: TRBV5-4; d_gene: TRBD1; abundance: -; j_gene: TRBJ2-7; CDR3aa: CASSQATGPYEQYF; CDR3nt: TGTGCCAGCAGCCAAGCGACAGGGCCCTACGAGCAGTACTTC
v_gene: TRBV5-4; d_gene: TRBD1; abundance: -; j_gene: TRBJ1-1; CDR3aa: CASSSRQGAPNTEAFF; CDR3nt: TGTGCCAGCAGCTCGAGACAGGGGGCACCGAACACTGAAGCTTTCTTT
v_gene: TRBV4-2; d_gene: TRBD1; abundance: -; j_gene: TRBJ2-7; CDR3aa: CASNREGAHEQYF; CDR3nt: TGTGCCAGCAACAGAGAGGGGGCCCACGAGCAGTACTTC
v_gene: TRBV30; d_gene: TRBD2; abundance: -; j_gene: TRBJ2-7; CDR3aa: CAWSVGSGTSGSGAYEQYF; CDR3nt: TGTGCCTGGAGTGTAGGTTCCGGGACTAGCGGGAGTGGCGCCTACGAGCAGTACTTC
v_gene: TRBV6-6; d_gene: -; abundance: -; j_gene: TRBJ1-1; CDR3aa: CASSTPDGEAFF; CDR3nt: TGTGCCAGCAGTACACCGGATGGTGAAGCTTTCTTT
v_gene: TRBV27; d_gene: -; abundance: once; j_gene: TRBJ1-3; CDR3aa: CASSLRRGLGSGNTIYF; CDR3nt: TGTGCCAGCAGTTTAAGAAGGGGCCTCGGCTCTGGAAACACCATATATTTT
v_gene: TRBV11-2; d_gene: TRBD1; abundance: -; j_gene: TRBJ1-2; CDR3aa: CASSSLTGLEGYGYTF; CDR3nt: TGTGCCAGCAGCTCCCTGACAGGGTTGGAGGGGTATGGCTACACCTTC
v_gene: TRBV19; d_gene: TRBD2; abundance: -; j_gene: TRBJ2-2; CDR3aa: CASNRAGGSGAGELFF; CDR3nt: TGTGCCAGTAATCGAGCGGGGGGATCCGGGGCCGGGGAGCTGTTTTTT
v_gene: TRBV5-1; d_gene: -; abundance: -; j_gene: TRBJ2-7; CDR3aa: CASRITGSTYEQYF; CDR3nt: TGCGCCAGCAGAATAACAGGGTCGACCTACGAGCAGTACTTC
v_gene: TRBV7-3; d_gene: TRBD1; abundance: once; j_gene: TRBJ2-3; CDR3aa: CASSSKRQGSNTDTQYF; CDR3nt: TGTGCCAGCAGCTCCAAAAGACAGGGAAGTAACACAGATACGCAGTATTTT
v_gene: TRBV14; d_gene: -; abundance: -; j_gene: TRBJ1-4; CDR3aa: CASSQDVGAGEKLFF; CDR3nt: TGTGCCAGCAGCCAAGATGTGGGGGCAGGTGAAAAACTGTTTTTT
v_gene: TRBV28; d_gene: -; abundance: -; j_gene: TRBJ1-1; CDR3aa: CASSYNTGNTEAFF; CDR3nt: TGTGCCAGCAGCTACAATACAGGGAACACTGAAGCTTTCTTT
v_gene: TRBV25-1; d_gene: -; abundance: -; j_gene: TRBJ2-7; CDR3aa: CASSKRGNVIGEQYF; CDR3nt: TGTGCCAGCAGTAAAAGGGGGAACGTCATCGGCGAGCAGTACTTC
v_gene: TRBV7-2; d_gene: TRBD1; abundance: few; j_gene: TRBJ1-6; CDR3aa: CATPYGQGANSPLHF; CDR3nt: TGTGCCACCCCATACGGGCAGGGGGCCAATTCACCCCTCCACTTT
v_gene: TRBV7-3; d_gene: -; abundance: -; j_gene: TRBJ1-3; CDR3aa: CASSYPGGTIYF; CDR3nt: TGTGCCAGCAGCTACCCGGGGGGTACCATATATTTT
v_gene: TRBV2; d_gene: -; abundance: -; j_gene: TRBJ1-1; CDR3aa: CASSRGGTEAFF; CDR3nt: TGTGCCAGCTCAAGAGGGGGCACTGAAGCTTTCTTT
v_gene: TRBV5-1; d_gene: -; abundance: -; j_gene: TRBJ2-5; CDR3aa: CASRLDVGQETQYF; CDR3nt: TGCGCCAGCAGACTCGATGTTGGCCAAGAGACCCAGTACTTC
v_gene: TRBV19; d_gene: TRBD1; abundance: -; j_gene: TRBJ2-4; CDR3aa: CASSMRPGTGPLLAKNIQYF; CDR3nt: TGTGCCAGTAGTATGAGACCCGGGACAGGACCGCTCCTAGCCAAAAACATTCAGTACTTC
v_gene: TRBV19; d_gene: TRBD1; abundance: -; j_gene: TRBJ1-2; CDR3aa: CASSTGGTGNGYTF; CDR3nt: TGTGCCAGTAGTACAGGGGGGACAGGGAATGGCTACACCTTC
v_gene: TRBV27; d_gene: -; abundance: -; j_gene: TRBJ1-6; CDR3aa: CASSLARNSPLHF; CDR3nt: TGTGCCAGCAGTTTAGCCAGAAATTCACCCCTCCACTTT
v_gene: TRBV5-4; d_gene: -; abundance: -; j_gene: TRBJ2-1; CDR3aa: CASSLGGRNEQFF; CDR3nt: TGTGCCAGCAGCTTGGGAGGTCGGAATGAGCAGTTCTTC
v_gene: TRBV6-1; d_gene: -; abundance: -; j_gene: TRBJ2-3; CDR3aa: CASTSTDTQYF; CDR3nt: TGTGCCAGCACTAGCACAGATACGCAGTATTTT
v_gene: TRBV7-9; d_gene: -; abundance: once; j_gene: TRBJ2-5; CDR3aa: CASSLYRQGGMETQYF; CDR3nt: TGTGCCAGCAGCTTATATCGCCAGGGGGGGATGGAGACCCAGTACTTC
v_gene: TRBV28; d_gene: -; abundance: -; j_gene: TRBJ1-5; CDR3aa: CASSLSLGNQPQHF; CDR3nt: TGTGCCAGCAGTTTAAGTCTCGGCAATCAGCCCCAGCATTTT
v_gene: TRBV19; d_gene: TRBD1; abundance: -; j_gene: TRBJ2-5; CDR3aa: CASSIQGARQETQYF; CDR3nt: TGTGCCAGTAGTATACAGGGGGCGCGCCAAGAGACCCAGTACTTC
v_gene: TRBV5-1; d_gene: TRBD1; abundance: -; j_gene: TRBJ1-2; CDR3aa: CASSLEGALYGYTF; CDR3nt: TGCGCCAGCAGCTTGGAGGGGGCTCTCTACGGCTACACCTTC
v_gene: TRBV6-1; d_gene: -; abundance: -; j_gene: TRBJ2-7; CDR3aa: CASTSLGGKSYEQYF; CDR3nt: TGTGCCAGCACCTCTTTAGGGGGGAAAAGTTACGAGCAGTACTTC
v_gene: TRBV2; d_gene: TRBD2; abundance: -; j_gene: TRBJ2-1; CDR3aa: CASKPTGGSANEQFF; CDR3nt: TGTGCCAGCAAGCCGACGGGAGGCTCCGCCAATGAGCAGTTCTTC
v_gene: TRBV18; d_gene: -; abundance: -; j_gene: TRBJ1-1; CDR3aa: CASSPRGRGPLNTEAFF; CDR3nt: TGTGCCAGCTCACCACGCGGGCGCGGCCCCTTGAACACTGAAGCTTTCTTT
v_gene: TRBV5-1; d_gene: -; abundance: -; j_gene: TRBJ2-7; CDR3aa: CASSLAQSYEQYF; CDR3nt: TGCGCCAGCAGCTTGGCCCAGAGCTACGAGCAGTACTTC
v_gene: TRBV7-2; d_gene: -; abundance: -; j_gene: TRBJ1-3; CDR3aa: CASSLEVSSGNTIYF; CDR3nt: TGTGCCAGCAGCTTAGAGGTTAGCTCTGGAAACACCATATATTTT
v_gene: TRBV19; d_gene: -; abundance: -; j_gene: TRBJ2-6; CDR3aa: CASSTRNSGANVLTF; CDR3nt: TGTGCCAGTAGCACAAGAAACTCTGGGGCCAACGTCCTGACTTTC